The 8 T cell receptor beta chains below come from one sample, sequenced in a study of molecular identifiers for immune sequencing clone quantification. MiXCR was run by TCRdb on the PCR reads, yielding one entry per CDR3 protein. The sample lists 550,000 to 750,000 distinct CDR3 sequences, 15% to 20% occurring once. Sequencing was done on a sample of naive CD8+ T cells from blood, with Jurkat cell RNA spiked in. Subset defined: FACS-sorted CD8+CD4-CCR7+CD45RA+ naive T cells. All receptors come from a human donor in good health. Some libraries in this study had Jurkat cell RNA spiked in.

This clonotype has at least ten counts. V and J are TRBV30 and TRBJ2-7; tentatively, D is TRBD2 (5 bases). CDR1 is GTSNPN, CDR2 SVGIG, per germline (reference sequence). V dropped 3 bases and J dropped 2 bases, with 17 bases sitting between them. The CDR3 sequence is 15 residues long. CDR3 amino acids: CAWSQPGGVAYEQYF. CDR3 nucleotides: TGTGCCTGGAGCCAGCCTGGAGGCGTAGCCTACGAGCAGTACTTC.

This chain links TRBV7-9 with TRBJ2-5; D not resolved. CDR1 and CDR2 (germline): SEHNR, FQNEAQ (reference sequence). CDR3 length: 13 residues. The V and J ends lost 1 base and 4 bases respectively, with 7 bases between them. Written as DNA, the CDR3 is TGTGCCAGCAGCTTAGTTAGTTTAGAGACCCAGTACTTC. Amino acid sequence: CASSLVSLETQYF.

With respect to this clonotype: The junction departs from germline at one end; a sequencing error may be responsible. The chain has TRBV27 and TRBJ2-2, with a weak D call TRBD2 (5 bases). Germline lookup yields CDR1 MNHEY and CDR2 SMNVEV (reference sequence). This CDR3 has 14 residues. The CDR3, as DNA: TGTGCCAGCAGTTTGAGTAGGTTCACCGGGGTGCTGTTTTTT. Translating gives CASSLSRFTGVLFF.

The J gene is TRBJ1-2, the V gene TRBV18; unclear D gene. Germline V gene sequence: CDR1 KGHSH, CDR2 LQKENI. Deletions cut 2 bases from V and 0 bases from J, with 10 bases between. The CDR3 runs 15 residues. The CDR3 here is CASSPVRQANYGYTF. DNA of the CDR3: TGTGCCAGCTCACCAGTGCGACAAGCTAACTATGGCTACACCTTC.

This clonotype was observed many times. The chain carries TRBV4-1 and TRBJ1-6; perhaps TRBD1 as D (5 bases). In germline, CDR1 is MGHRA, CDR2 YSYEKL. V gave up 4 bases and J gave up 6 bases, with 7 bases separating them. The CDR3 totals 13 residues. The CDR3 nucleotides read TGCGCCAGCAGCCTGGGACCTAATTCACCCCTCCACTTT. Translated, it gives CASSLGPNSPLHF.

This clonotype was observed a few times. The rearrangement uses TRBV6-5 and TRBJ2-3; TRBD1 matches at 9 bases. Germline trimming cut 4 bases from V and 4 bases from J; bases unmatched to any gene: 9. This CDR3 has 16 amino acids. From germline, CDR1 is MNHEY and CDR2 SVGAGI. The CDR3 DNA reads TGTGCCAGCAGTTCCCGGGACAGGGAATTGGCAGATACGCAGTATTTT. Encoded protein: CASSSRDRELADTQYF.

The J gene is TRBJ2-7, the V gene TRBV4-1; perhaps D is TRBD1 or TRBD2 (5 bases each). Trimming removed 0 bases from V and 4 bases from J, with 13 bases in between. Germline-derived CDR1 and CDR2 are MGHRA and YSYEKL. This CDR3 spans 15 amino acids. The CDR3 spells CASSQDQGETYEQYF. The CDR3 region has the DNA TGCGCCAGCAGCCAAGATCAGGGAGAAACGTACGAGCAGTACTTC.

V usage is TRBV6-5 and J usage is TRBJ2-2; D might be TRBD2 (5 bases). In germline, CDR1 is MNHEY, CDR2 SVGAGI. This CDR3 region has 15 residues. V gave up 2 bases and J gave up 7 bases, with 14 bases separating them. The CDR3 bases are TGTGCCAGCAGTTACGGGTTAGCCGGGGACGGGGAGCTGTTTTTT. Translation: CASSYGLAGDGELFF.